The next 18 T cell receptor beta chains were all read from a single sample in a study of cytomegalovirus exposure and HLA in healthy donors. PCR employed 60 Vbeta and 13 Jbeta primers. TCRdb's copy holds only in-frame clones and misses some; the assay was immunoSEQ multiplex PCR. The sample lists roughly 120,000 clones; around 81% were seen once. The sample taken for sequencing was PBMCs. These receptors all stem from a woman aged 25 to 39 in good health and CMV-seronegative.

In this sample, this clone turned up once. The chain links TRBV28 to TRBJ2-2, with 10 positions matching TRBD1. The CDR3 totals 14 residues. The junction had 3 bases not matched to a gene; V was cut back by 2 bases and J by 9 bases. Per the germline V gene, CDR1 is MDHEN and CDR2 is SYDVKM. The CDR3 DNA reads TGTGCCAGCAGTTTAGGGACAGGGGACCGGGAGCTGTTTTTT. Residues: CASSLGTGDRELFF.

The chain links TRBV7-8 to TRBJ2-3; 8 bases are shared with TRBD2. J gave up 5 bases and V 5 bases, and 12 bases lay outside the gene matches. The CDR3 has 16 residues. The germline CDR1 and CDR2 sequences are SGHVS and FQNEAQ. CDR3 in DNA: TGTGCCAGCAGCCCGATACGGGGGCTAGCGGGAGATACGCAGTATTTT. It encodes CASSPIRGLAGDTQYF.

This chain joins TRBV28 and TRBJ2-1, with TRBD2 matching over 13 bases. Germline assignment: CDR1 MDHEN and CDR2 SYDVKM. The CDR3 contains 17 residues. With 6 bases clipped from V and 0 bases from J, the junction kept 5 bases outside the gene matches. The CDR3 DNA reads as TGTGCCAGCAGACTAGCGGGAGGGTTGAGCTCCTACAATGAGCAGTTCTTC. It is translated as CASRLAGGLSSYNEQFF. The variable domain in full, with the rest retrieved from reference TRBV28 and TRBJ2-1, is DVKVTQSSRYLVKRTGEKVFLECVQDMDHENMFWYRQDPGLGLRLIYFSYDVKMKEKGDIPEGYSVSREKKERFSLILESASTNQTSMYLCASRLAGGLSSYNEQFFGPGTRLTVL.

This chain connects TRBV7-9 to TRBJ1-2; 10 bases are shared with TRBD1. CDR1 SEHNR and CDR2 FQNEAQ come from the germline V gene (reference sequence). CDR3 length: 16 amino acids. V trimming: 7 bases; J trimming: 5 bases; junction bases outside the gene matches: 13. Here the CDR3 reads CASTFISGTGVYGYTF. CDR3 coding DNA: TGTGCCAGCACCTTTATATCCGGGACAGGGGTTTATGGCTACACCTTC.

This chain links TRBV27 with TRBJ2-7; TRBD2 aligns across 7 bases. The CDR3 has 16 amino acids. Germline-derived CDR1 and CDR2 are MNHEY and SMNVEV (reference sequence). The V gene end was trimmed by 6 bases and the J gene end by 1 base; junction bases not matched to a gene: 12. The CDR3 reads CASRHWGGSRSYEQYF. Here the CDR3 DNA reads TGTGCCAGCAGGCACTGGGGGGGGAGCAGGTCCTACGAGCAGTACTTC.

This sequence joins TRBV4-1 and TRBJ2-3, with D possibly TRBD1 on 6 matching bases. The CDR3 has 15 residues. V lost 6 bases, J lost 2 bases, and 15 bases lay in between. From germline, CDR1 is MGHRA and CDR2 YSYEKL. CDR3 coding DNA: TGCGCCAGCAGAATTAGGACAGCCTCCACAGATACGCAGTATTTT. Its protein product is CASRIRTASTDTQYF.

This chain uses TRBV6-1 with TRBJ2-7; no firm D call. Germline assignment: CDR1 MNHNS and CDR2 SASEGT. The CDR3 runs 13 residues. Trimming removed 1 base at V and 4 bases at J, with 8 bases between. The CDR3 loop is CASSEEPSYEQYF. The CDR3, as DNA: TGTGCCAGCAGTGAAGAACCCAGTTACGAGCAGTACTTC.

The chain couples TRBV19 to TRBJ1-1; D is perhaps TRBD1 (5 bases). Trimming removed 7 bases from V and 1 base from J, with 16 bases in between. Germline V gene lookup returns CDR1 LNHDA and CDR2 SQIVND (reference sequence). This CDR3 contains 15 residues. In nucleotides, the CDR3 is TGTGCCAGTACCGAAGAGGGGAGGGGGAACACTGAAGCTTTCTTT. Protein product: CASTEEGRGNTEAFF.

The chain has TRBV7-2 and TRBJ2-5; 8 nucleotides align to TRBD2. The junction had 10 bases not matched to a gene; V was cut back by 5 bases and J by 5 bases. The CDR3 spans 15 residues. Per germline, CDR1 SGHTA and CDR2 FQGNSA. As DNA, the CDR3 is TGTGCCAGCAGCGCCCCAGTCGGGAGGGTGGAGACCCAGTACTTC. This gives the protein CASSAPVGRVETQYF.

The J gene is TRBJ1-2, the V gene TRBV27, with TRBD1 matching 10 bases. CDR1 is MNHEY, CDR2 SMNVEV, per germline (reference sequence). This CDR3 has 16 residues. J gave up 4 bases and V 4 bases, and 9 bases lay outside the gene matches. The CDR3 DNA reads TGTGCCAGCAGTTCCCGTGACAGGGGGCTTGCCTATGGCTACACCTTC. Protein sequence: CASSSRDRGLAYGYTF.

This sequence joins TRBV27 and TRBJ1-5; 7 nucleotides agree with TRBD1. V shed 6 bases and J 4 bases; nucleotides not matched to a gene: 3. CDR3 length: 13 amino acids. Germline V gene data show CDR1 as MNHEY and CDR2 as SMNVEV (reference sequence). In DNA, the CDR3 is TGTGCCAGCAGGACGACAGGGAATCAGCCCCAGCATTTT. Translation gives CASRTTGNQPQHF.

This chain connects TRBV11-2 to TRBJ2-7; 7 bases are a match to TRBD2. The germline CDR1 and CDR2 sequences are SGHAT and FQNNGV. The CDR3 spans 15 residues. Trimming removed 5 bases from V and 2 bases from J; junction bases left unmatched: 9. CDR3 DNA sequence: TGTGCCAGCAGCCTCGGCGCGGGAGAAGCCTACGAGCAGTACTTC. This sequence encodes CASSLGAGEAYEQYF. The variable domain in full, completed from reference TRBV11-2 and TRBJ2-7, reads EAGVAQSPRYKIIEKRQSVAFWCNPISGHATLYWYQQILGQGPKLLIQFQNNGVVDDSQLPKDRFSAERLKGVDSTLKIQPAKLEDSAVYLCASSLGAGEAYEQYFGPGTRLTVT.

The rearrangement links TRBV15 to TRBJ2-7; D may be TRBD1 (5 bases). V shed 0 bases and J shed 3 bases, with 12 bases lying between them. This CDR3 spans 15 amino acids. Germline V gives CDR1 LNHNV, CDR2 YYDKDF (reference sequence). The CDR3 here is CATSRDLQGIYEQYF. CDR3 nucleotide sequence: TGTGCCACCAGCAGAGATTTGCAGGGAATCTACGAGCAGTACTTC.

The chain employs TRBV27 and TRBJ2-2; 8 bases map to TRBD1. Trimming at V came to 4 bases and at J to 1 base, leaving 2 bases not matched to a gene. This CDR3 spans 15 amino acids. Germline assignment: CDR1 MNHEY and CDR2 SMNVEV (reference sequence). The CDR3: CASSSGTGNTGELFF. For the CDR3, the DNA is TGTGCCAGCAGTTCCGGGACAGGGAACACCGGGGAGCTGTTTTTT.

CDR3 amino acids: CASSPDTGGIDTQYF. CDR3 in DNA: TGTGCCAGCAGTCCCGACACTGGGGGGATCGATACGCAGTATTTT. This rearrangement joins TRBV2 to TRBJ2-3, with a possible D match to TRBD2 (6 bases). This CDR3 has 15 residues. Trimming stripped 5 bases from V and 6 bases from J, with 18 bases between. The germline CDR1 and CDR2 sequences are SNHLY and FYNNEI.

The gene calls are TRBV11-2 and TRBJ1-5; TRBD1 might be the D (6 bases). Germline V gives CDR1 SGHAT, CDR2 FQNNGV. The CDR3 is made up of 14 amino acids. V was cut by 5 bases and J by 7 bases, with 15 bases left in between. In DNA form, the CDR3 reads TGTGCCAGCAGCCGAGATCAGGGGCGACAGCCCCAGCATTTT. Encoded protein: CASSRDQGRQPQHF. Filled out from reference TRBV11-2 and TRBJ1-5, the complete variable domain reads EAGVAQSPRYKIIEKRQSVAFWCNPISGHATLYWYQQILGQGPKLLIQFQNNGVVDDSQLPKDRFSAERLKGVDSTLKIQPAKLEDSAVYLCASSRDQGRQPQHFGDGTRLSIL.

The chain employs TRBV9 and TRBJ2-6; TRBD1 is a possible D gene (6 bases). Germline values: CDR1 SGDLS, CDR2 YYNGEE. The CDR3 spans 15 residues. The ends were cut back, 3 bases at V and 3 bases at J, with 10 bases in the middle. In DNA form, the CDR3 reads TGTGCCAGCAGCGCAGGGACACTTGGGGCCAACGTCCTGACTTTC. As protein: CASSAGTLGANVLTF.

The chain is built from TRBV23-1 and TRBJ2-7; 7 bases are shared with TRBD2. TRBV23-1 is noted as an ORF with a role that remains uncertain. This CDR3 contains 19 residues. Trimming cost V 0 bases and J 2 bases; bases outside gene matches: 16. CDR3 DNA: TGCGCCAGCAGTCAATCTTGGTTTGGAGGGGCAGGGACTACCTACGAGCAGTACTTC. This codes for CASSQSWFGGAGTTYEQYF.